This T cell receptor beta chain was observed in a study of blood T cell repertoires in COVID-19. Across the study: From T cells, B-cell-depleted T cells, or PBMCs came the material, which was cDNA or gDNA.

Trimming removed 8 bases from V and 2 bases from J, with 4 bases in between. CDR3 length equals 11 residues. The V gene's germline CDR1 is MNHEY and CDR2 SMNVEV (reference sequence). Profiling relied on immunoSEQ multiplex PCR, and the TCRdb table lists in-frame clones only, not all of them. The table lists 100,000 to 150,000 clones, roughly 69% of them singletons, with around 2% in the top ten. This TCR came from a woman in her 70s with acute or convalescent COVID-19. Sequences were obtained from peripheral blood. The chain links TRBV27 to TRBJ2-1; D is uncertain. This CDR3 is CASAPYNEQFF. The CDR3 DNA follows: TGTGCCAGCGCGCCCTACAATGAGCAGTTCTTC.